Given below is one T cell receptor (beta chain) in context. What antigen it recognizes has not been identified. The sample holds no much larger clone one base away, and base qualities are not on file. The data were taken from a study of shared clonotypes between healthy human individuals (TCRdb year 2020). For the study in its entirety: Two women and three men aged 18 to 49 years were included in the cohort. For each donor, CD4 naive and CD4 memory were each given three plates, CD8 naive was given two plates, and CD8 memory was given one plate. To estimate repertoire size and how much clonotype sharing occurs between individuals, the study deeply sequenced the blood TCR repertoires of about five healthy adults. To increase sequencing depth and limit assay-specific biases, different laboratories used diverse techniques to prepare libraries and sequence TCR repertoires. Per donor, leukapheresis produced somewhere between about 0.8 and 9.5 billion PBMCs.

What the authors observed across the whole study: The genetic and exposure-history diversity represented was limited by the small number of donors. Sampling was limited to blood, and TCR repertoires in tissue likely differ from TCR repertoires in blood. Rarefaction of sorted-subset datasets indicated incomplete sequencing despite the large sequencing depth. Based on pairwise subsampling, the degree of clonotype sharing among donors was expected to be affected by sequencing depth. Across a handful of donors, about 5.2% of naive CD4, approximately 3.5% of naive CD8, 2% to 2.5% of memory CD4, and 0.4% of memory CD8 clonotypes were shared. Naive subsets generally had larger estimated clonotype richness than memory subsets did. Higher generation probabilities were observed for clonotypes shared by all four sorted-subset donors than for non-shared clonotypes.

Donors were healthy HIV-negative adults with no recently reported acute infections or vaccinations. Only Caucasian adults living in Nashville, Tennessee, USA were represented among the donors. Magnetic negative selection was used to enrich CD4+ T cells, after which naive cells were positively selected on CD45RA and the negative fraction became the memory subset. Blood was obtained by leukapheresis, after which PBMCs were separated by Ficoll-Histopaque density gradient centrifugation and cryopreserved in liquid nitrogen vapor phase. Analytical flow cytometry was used to check the purity and quantity of each magnetically sorted T cell population. Each sorted fraction had its genomic DNA isolated and then quantified by UV absorbance on a Nanodrop 2000c. Using the deep immunoSEQ assay, TCR CDR3 regions were amplified from genomic DNA by multiplex PCR. Extracted genomic DNA from each cell subset was spread evenly across all wells of several immunoSEQ 96-well plates, with each plate serving as a replicate. Each replicate PCR for sorted subsets received roughly 0.2 ug genomic DNA, equal to about 30,000 T cell genomes. Purified libraries were quantified with a Qubit 3.0 fluorometer, sized on a Bioanalyzer 2100, and re-quantified with the KAPA Library Quantification kit. Each immunoSEQ 96-well plate was sequenced on its own single-read 150-cycle Illumina NextSeq 550 flow cell. Under the source paper's analysis protocol: Because the immunoSEQ output included only junctional sequences and no quality scores, the filtering could not be the same as the filtering used for full-length reads. Sequences were annotated with PyIR, a Python wrapper for IgBLAST v1.9, and V/J genes and CDR3 were assigned using IMGT germline references. Reads were filtered out if the reads had weak V/J assignments (E-value above 1e-6), no CDR3, stop codons, out-of-frame junctions, or ambiguous translated residues. V3J clonotypes were defined by identical inferred V gene, J gene, and CDR3 amino acid sequence. Percentage overlap between repertoires was calculated by dividing the number of shared unique clonotypes by the size of the smaller repertoire. RTK rarefaction, the Chao1 estimator, and Recon v2.1 estimates of unobserved clonotypes were used to assess repertoire richness. Generation probabilities for all TCRbeta clonotypes obtained by the gDNA method from a handful of donors were computed using OLGA. This is the immuneACCESS table as TCRdb keeps it, with only in-frame sequences that have V and J called. A part of the clones is gone; compared with another copy, unresolved V genes explain less than half, and the rest is unexplained. The DNA was the basis for D and trimming; V, J and clone size are from that table. This sample lists about 1.5 million clones; 98% were detected once. The biggest ten clones account for approximately 0.45% of the sample.

Reading from cysteine to phenylalanine, the CDR3 counts 15 amino acids. Just the 45-base CDR3 DNA is kept, in frame starting at base 1. CDR1 and CDR2 are drawn from the germline V gene: LGHNA, YSLEER. Trimming at the junction amounts to 4 bases on V and 7 bases on J, and the germline ends lie 16 bases apart. This chain is built from TRBV4-3 and TRBJ2-2, with the identity of the D gene unclear. The sequence was obtained from a man aged 25-45 years in good health. The sample consisted of naive CD4+ T cells sorted from blood. The cell subset or site label corresponds to: CD45RA+ positively selected. This receptor has the CDR3 CASSRKLGPSGELFF. The nucleotides read TGCGCCAGCAGCCGGAAATTAGGGCCAAGCGGGGAGCTGTTTTTT.